This T cell receptor (beta chain) derives from a study of blood T cell repertoires in COVID-19. The method was immunoSEQ multiplex PCR; TCRdb's version includes in-frame clones alone and lacks a portion of them. This table holds roughly 160,000 clones, around 88% found once. V shed 8 bases, J shed 5 bases, and the junction held 5 bases outside the gene matches. The CDR3 has 12 amino acids. Germline V gene sequence: CDR1 MDHEN, CDR2 SYDVKM. The sequence came from a woman aged 65 to 85 who had recovered from COVID-19. The gene calls are TRBV28 and TRBJ2-5; 7 nucleotides match TRBD1. The sample taken for sequencing was peripheral blood. CDR3 in DNA: TGTGCCAGCGGCAGGGGGTGGGAGACCCAGTACTTC. Translating gives CASGRGWETQYF.